This entry lists 19 T cell receptor beta chains sequenced from one sample in a study of T cell clonotyping in hematopoietic cell transplantation. TCRdb keeps only in-frame clones here, not all; method: immunoSEQ multiplex PCR. This sample carries approximately 8,700 clones, almost 85% of them seen once, and the ten largest clones take around 33%. The sample here was PBMCs, taken 180 days after allogeneic stem cell transplant. These receptor sequences come from a female patient aged 25-40 years who had an allogeneic stem cell transplant, so the T cells may come from the graft donor. Some clones in this sample may be carry-over from other donors' samples.

The V call is TRBV4-3, the J call TRBJ2-7; 8 bases line up with TRBD2. Germline V CDR1 and CDR2: LGHNA, YSLEER. V shed 2 bases and J 4 bases; nucleotides not matched to a gene: 10. This CDR3 is 16 amino acids long. The CDR3 reads CASSQKARGGTYEQYF. The CDR3 DNA is TGCGCCAGCAGCCAAAAGGCTCGGGGGGGCACTTACGAGCAGTACTTC.

V is TRBV29-1 and J is TRBJ1-1; no clear D. The CDR3 has 14 amino acids. Trimming removed 4 bases from V and 0 bases from J, with 12 bases in between. Germline-derived CDR1 and CDR2 are SQVTM and ANQGSEA. CDR3 nucleotide sequence: TGCAGCGTTGCTTTTGGTAGCATGAACACTGAAGCTTTCTTT. Amino acid sequence: CSVAFGSMNTEAFF.

This sequence joins TRBV28 and TRBJ1-4, with 9 bases lining up with TRBD1. The V gene's germline CDR1 is MDHEN and CDR2 SYDVKM. This CDR3 is built from 16 residues. The V and J ends lost 2 bases and 4 bases, in that order; junction bases with no gene match: 5. CDR3 nucleotide sequence: TGTGCCAGCAGTTTACTGGAGGACAGGGGTAATGAAAAACTGTTTTTT. Protein sequence: CASSLLEDRGNEKLFF.

This clone was seen a few times. The V call is TRBV23-1, the J call TRBJ1-6, with a possible D match to TRBD1 (5 bases). TRBV23-1 is labeled an ORF, and its function is uncertain. The V end lost 6 bases, the J end lost 11 bases, and 23 bases lay between the germline ends. The CDR3 sequence is 16 residues long. The CDR3 DNA reads TGCGCCAGCAGAAATCCCCGGACGGGGCATAAAGCACCCCTCCACTTT. Residues: CASRNPRTGHKAPLHF.

Concerning this clone: This specimen includes other DNA sequences encoding the same CDR3. The rearrangement joins TRBV4-1 to TRBJ1-2, with D perhaps matching TRBD1 (5 bases). Trimming removed 4 bases at V and 5 bases at J, with 17 bases between. This CDR3 is built from 15 residues. Germline V gives CDR1 MGHRA, CDR2 YSYEKL. Here the CDR3 reads CASSPLDREGYGYTF. The CDR3 bases are TGCGCCAGCAGCCCCTTGGATCGGGAGGGGTATGGCTACACCTTC.

The chain recombines TRBV5-6 with TRBJ1-2, with TRBD1 matching over 8 bases. J lost 5 bases, V lost 0 bases, and 3 bases had no gene match. The CDR3 is made up of 14 amino acids. Germline lookup yields CDR1 SGHDT and CDR2 YYEEEE. The CDR3 coding sequence is TGTGCCAGCAGCTTGGGACAGGGGATTTATGGCTACACCTTC. As protein: CASSLGQGIYGYTF.

The chain couples TRBV5-1 to TRBJ2-2; D is unclear. This CDR3 comprises 16 residues. With 1 base removed from V and 2 bases from J, the gap between germline ends came to 12 bases. CDR1 and CDR2 (germline): SGHRS, YFSETQ. The CDR3 spells CASSLYPGTNTGELFF. In DNA, the CDR3 is TGCGCCAGCAGCTTGTACCCCGGAACAAACACCGGGGAGCTGTTTTTT.

The chain has TRBV29-1 and TRBJ2-4; TRBD1 matches 9 bases. Per the germline V gene, CDR1 is SQVTM and CDR2 is ANQGSEA. Unmatched junction bases numbered 9, after V lost 6 bases and J lost 0 bases. CDR3 length: 16 amino acids. The CDR3: CSVPADRGVAKNIQYF. For the CDR3, the DNA is TGCAGCGTCCCCGCCGACAGGGGGGTAGCCAAAAACATTCAGTACTTC.

The chain links TRBV2 to TRBJ2-3; tentatively, D is TRBD1 (5 bases). The germline V gene has CDR1 SNHLY and CDR2 FYNNEI. The CDR3 runs to 13 residues. V was clipped by 3 bases and J by 7 bases, with 11 bases between them. The CDR3 loop reads CASSEQGSNTQYF. The CDR3 nucleotides are TGTGCCAGCAGTGAGCAGGGTTCAAATACGCAGTATTTT.

This clone was detected a few times. The chain links TRBV7-6 to TRBJ2-2; D is uncertain. The length of the CDR3 is 16 residues. CDR1 SGHVS and CDR2 FNYEAQ come from the germline V gene. The ends were cut back, 1 base at V and 1 base at J, with 10 bases in the middle. CDR3 region: CASSLDGRGNTGELFF. CDR3 DNA sequence: TGTGCCAGCAGCTTAGATGGCAGAGGGAACACCGGGGAGCTGTTTTTT.

As to this clone: A read error may produce the germline difference seen at one junction end. The V gene is TRBV5-5, the J gene TRBJ1-5; D gene uncertain. Germline assignment: CDR1 SGHKS and CDR2 YYEKEE (reference sequence). This CDR3 comprises 15 residues. The CDR3 DNA reads TGTGCCAGCAGCCCCAGCGGGAGAAGCACTCAGCCCCAGCATTTT. It encodes CASSPSGRSTQPQHF.

The chain uses TRBV2 and TRBJ1-6; possibly TRBD1 for D (5 bases). V was shortened by 7 bases and J by 10 bases, with 14 bases between the two germline ends. CDR1 is SNHLY and CDR2 is FYNNEI in the germline V gene. CDR3 length: 13 amino acids. The DNA for the CDR3 is TGTGCCAGCACTACGGACACCACCTCACCCCTCCACTTT. Its protein product is CASTTDTTSPLHF.

The chain links TRBV10-3 to TRBJ1-1; 9 bases align to TRBD1. V lost 9 bases to trimming and J lost 1 base; unmatched junction nucleotides: 6. Germline CDR1 reads ENHRY; CDR2 reads SYGVKD. The CDR3 is 14 residues long. CDR3 coding DNA: TGTGCCATAGCCCCGGGACAGGGGAACACTGAAGCTTTCTTT. Its translation is CAIAPGQGNTEAFF.

The V call is TRBV25-1, the J call TRBJ2-1; TRBD1 agrees at 7 bases. Germline CDR1 reads MGHDK; CDR2 reads SYGVNS. The CDR3 extends over 13 amino acids. V was clipped by 1 base and J by 15 bases; unmatched bases: 9. CDR3: CASSELRGRCLFF. The CDR3 nucleotides read TGTGCCAGCAGTGAATTGAGGGGGCGTTGTCTGTTCTTC.

CDR3 sequence: CAWISFGGLRTEAFF. In DNA, the CDR3 is TGTGCCTGGATCTCTTTCGGGGGGCTGCGGACTGAAGCTTTCTTT. The V and J genes are TRBV30 and TRBJ1-1; possible D gene TRBD1, 6 bases. The CDR3 loop spans 15 amino acids. Trimming pared 4 bases from V and 5 bases from J, leaving 20 bases between. Germline V gives CDR1 GTSNPN, CDR2 SVGIG (reference sequence).

The V gene is TRBV7-9, the J gene TRBJ1-1; D is possibly TRBD1 (6 bases). Germline CDR1 is SEHNR and CDR2 is FQNEAQ (reference sequence). Trimming shortened V by 6 bases and J by 8 bases, and 10 bases separated the two germline ends. This CDR3 spans 11 amino acids. CDR3 DNA: TGTGCCAGCAGTTTGGACAGAGAAGCTTTCTTT. It codes for CASSLDREAFF.

The V call is TRBV6-5, the J call TRBJ2-1; D remains unclear. V shed 2 bases and J shed 1 base, with 9 bases lying between them. This CDR3 is 15 amino acids long. The germline V gene has CDR1 MNHEY and CDR2 SVGAGI. The CDR3 nucleotides are TGTGCCAGCAGTTACGACCAGCCTTCCTACAATGAGCAGTTCTTC. Translation: CASSYDQPSYNEQFF.

J is TRBJ2-1 and V is TRBV27, with D unclear. The CDR3 loop spans 13 amino acids. V was pared by 5 bases and J by 2 bases, with 7 bases between. Germline-derived CDR1 and CDR2 are MNHEY and SMNVEV (reference sequence). CDR3: CASSHGAYNEQFF. CDR3 coding DNA: TGTGCCAGCAGTCACGGAGCCTACAATGAGCAGTTCTTC.

V gene TRBV7-8 combines with J gene TRBJ2-1; D unresolved. Germline CDR1 is SGHVS and CDR2 is FQNEAQ. The CDR3 consists of 15 residues. V lost 1 base, J lost 6 bases, and 13 bases lay in between. The CDR3 spells CASSLVTYPLNEQFF. As DNA, the CDR3 is TGTGCCAGCAGCTTAGTAACTTACCCCCTCAATGAGCAGTTCTTC.